This TCR beta chain was sequenced for a study of tumor and adjacent non-tumor tissue in lung cancer. Whole-study context: Patients were aged roughly 30 to 76, about ten men and roughly 5 women, stage I to III.

Germline V gene sequence: CDR1 MNHEY, CDR2 SVGAGI. The CDR3 spans 16 residues. On this clonotype: One junction end does not reproduce the germline sequence, and a read error may be involved.

Three rounds of nested PCR, following a modified ARM-PCR protocol, produced the TCRbeta library. TCRdb reprocessed the multiplex PCR reads with MiXCR, giving one entry per CDR3 protein. Here the sample spans around 140,000 distinct CDR3 sequences, around 61% being singletons. This sample's RNA came from whole unsorted tissue. Sequenced: lung tumor tissue. The rearrangement links TRBV6-5 to TRBJ2-1; TRBD2 is a possible D gene (6 bases). The receptor was derived from a man in his 60s with small cell lung cancer. CDR3: CASGGNNRTSHNEQFF. The CDR3 DNA is TGTGCCAGTGGAGGGAACAACCGTACCTCCCACAATGAGCAGTTCTTC.